This T cell receptor (beta chain) originates from a study of blood T cell repertoires in COVID-19. Across the study: Specimens from acute and convalescent COVID-19 originated in the United States, Italy and Spain.

Method: immunoSEQ multiplex PCR; TCRdb's copy keeps in-frame clones and lacks some. The data contain around 220,000 clones, around 83% of them singletons. V lost 10 bases and J lost 0; bases outside the gene matches: 6. CDR3 length: 14 amino acids. Germline V lookup: CDR1 LNHDA, CDR2 SQIVND (reference sequence). What was sequenced was PBMCs or T cells enriched from blood (not recorded which). J is TRBJ1-1 and V is TRBV19; 9 bases are shared with TRBD1. This receptor was obtained from a woman aged 40 to 49 who had recovered from COVID-19. The CDR3: CATGQGKVNTEAFF. CDR3 nucleotide sequence: TGTGCCACGGGACAGGGTAAGGTGAACACTGAAGCTTTCTTT.